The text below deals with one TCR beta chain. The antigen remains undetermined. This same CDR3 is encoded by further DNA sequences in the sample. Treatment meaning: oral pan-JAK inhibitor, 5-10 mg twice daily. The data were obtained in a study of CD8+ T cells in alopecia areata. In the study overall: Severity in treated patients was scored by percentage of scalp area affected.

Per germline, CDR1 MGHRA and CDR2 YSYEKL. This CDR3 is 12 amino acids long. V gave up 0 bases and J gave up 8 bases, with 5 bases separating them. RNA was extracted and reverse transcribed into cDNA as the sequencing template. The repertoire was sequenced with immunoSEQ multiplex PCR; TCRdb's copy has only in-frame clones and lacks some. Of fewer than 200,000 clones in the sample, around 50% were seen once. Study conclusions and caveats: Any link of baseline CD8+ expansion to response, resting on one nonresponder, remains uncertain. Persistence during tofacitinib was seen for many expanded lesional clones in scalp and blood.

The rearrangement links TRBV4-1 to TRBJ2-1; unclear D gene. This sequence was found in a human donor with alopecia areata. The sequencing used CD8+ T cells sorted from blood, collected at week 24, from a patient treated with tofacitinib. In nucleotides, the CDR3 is TGCGCCAGCAGCCAAGAAGGAGATGAGCAGTTCTTC. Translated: CASSQEGDEQFF.